By sample fraction, the clone carrying this TCR beta chain is medium-sized. The antigen is not known. The CDR3 is made up of 16 amino acids. The germline CDR1 and CDR2 sequences are GTSNPN and SVGIG (reference sequence). Trimming pared 2 bases from V and 7 bases from J, leaving 21 bases between. This sample was taken from a study of spatial heterogeneity in lung cancer. Whole-study findings and limits: Intratumoral expanded alpha and beta TCR counts were found to track tumor mutation counts.

Time point denoted: sample taken at primary tumor resection. Researchers sequenced whole RNA taken from tumor, nontumor lung or frozen PBMC without sorting. TCRdb independently ran MiXCR on the 5' RACE reads; one entry per CDR3 protein. The sample carries some 13,000 distinct CDR3 sequences, 3% to 4.5% recorded once. The gene calls are TRBV30 and TRBJ2-1; D perhaps matches TRBD2 (5 bases). The material was lung tumor tissue, obtained at surgery. This TCR was sampled from a male donor with early-stage non-small cell lung cancer. The CDR3 DNA sequence: TGTGCCTGGAGTCTCCTCCGAGGGTTAGCTCGGAATGAGCAGTTCTTC. This gives the protein CAWSLLRGLARNEQFF.